The clone carrying this T cell receptor beta chain was seen more than once but under ten times. The data belong to a study of blood T cell repertoires in COVID-19. Overall study context: PBMCs, B-cell-depleted T cells, or T cells provided the cDNA or gDNA that made up the material.

Looked up from germline, CDR1 is SGHNT and CDR2 is YENEEA. With 5 bases removed from V and 3 bases from J, the gap between germline ends came to 8 bases. CDR3 length equals 12 residues. Profiling relied on immunoSEQ multiplex PCR, and the TCRdb table lists in-frame clones only, not all of them. The sample includes about 140,000 clones, around 85% of them seen just once. Material for sequencing was peripheral blood. The rearrangement links TRBV11-3 to TRBJ2-7; D gene ambiguous. The receptor was derived from a man in his forties or fifties with acute or convalescent COVID-19. The CDR3 here is CASSPPFYEQYF. CDR3 sequence (DNA): TGTGCCAGCAGCCCCCCATTCTACGAGCAGTACTTC.